The next 31 T cell receptor beta chains were all read from a single sample in a study of cytomegalovirus exposure and HLA in healthy donors. The PCR had 60 Vbeta and 13 Jbeta primers. Measured with immunoSEQ multiplex PCR; TCRdb has only the in-frame clones, and not every one. The data show fewer than 20,000 clones, more than 65% seen once. The material sequenced was PBMCs. The receptor source for this set is a man in his late teens or twenties in good health and CMV-seronegative.

The chain carries TRBV6-5 and TRBJ2-5, with D possibly matching TRBD1 (5 bases). The CDR3 length is 13 residues. Germline-derived CDR1 and CDR2 are MNHEY and SVGAGI. V dropped 8 bases and J dropped 5 bases, with 15 bases sitting between them. The CDR3 DNA follows: TGTGCCAGCGCCCCGTCAGGGTCGGAGACCCAGTACTTC. As protein: CASAPSGSETQYF.

This clone was counted between two and nine times. The rearrangement joins TRBV27 to TRBJ1-2; TRBD1 might be the D (6 bases). Per the germline V gene, CDR1 is MNHEY and CDR2 is SMNVEV (reference sequence). V was trimmed by 5 bases and J by 8 bases, leaving 18 bases between them. The CDR3 extends over 14 amino acids. The CDR3 is CASSPLGGADGYTF. The CDR3 coding sequence is TGTGCCAGCAGTCCGTTAGGGGGGGCCGACGGCTACACCTTC.

CDR3 sequence: CAWAGQNYNSPLHF. The CDR3 DNA sequence: TGTGCCTGGGCAGGACAGAACTATAATTCACCCCTCCACTTT. The V and J genes are TRBV30 and TRBJ1-6; D might be TRBD1 (6 bases). The germline V gene has CDR1 GTSNPN and CDR2 SVGIG (reference sequence). The CDR3 is 14 residues long. V was pared by 5 bases and J by 3 bases, with 11 bases between. Full variable domain (remainder filled in from reference TRBV30 and TRBJ1-6): SQTIHQWPATLVQPVGSPLSLECTVEGTSNPNLYWYRQAAGRGLQLLFYSVGIGQISSEVPQNLSASRPQDRQFILSSKKLLLSDSGFYLCAWAGQNYNSPLHFGNGTRLTVT.

The chain uses TRBV2 and TRBJ2-1, with 7 nucleotides matching TRBD2. The germline V gene has CDR1 SNHLY and CDR2 FYNNEI. The CDR3 consists of 15 residues. The V segment lost 10 bases and the J segment 0 bases; nucleotides outside the gene matches: 9. In nucleotides, the CDR3 is TGTGCCACCAGGTCGGGCGGGAGCTCCTACAATGAGCAGTTCTTC. Residues: CATRSGGSSYNEQFF.

CDR3 region: CASTGPIGEQYF. The CDR3, as DNA: TGTGCCAGCACAGGTCCTATCGGCGAGCAGTACTTC. The rearrangement uses TRBV6-5 and TRBJ2-7; unclear D gene. The CDR3 extends over 12 amino acids. The germline V and J ends were trimmed by 7 bases and 6 bases, with 13 bases remaining between them. Germline V CDR1 and CDR2: MNHEY, SVGAGI.

The chain has TRBV19 and TRBJ1-1; 7 nucleotides align to TRBD1. Germline V lookup: CDR1 LNHDA, CDR2 SQIVND (reference sequence). The CDR3 has 13 residues. After removal of 7 bases from V and 1 base from J, the junction contained 3 bases not matched to a gene. The CDR3 reads CASKNRGNTEAFF. The CDR3, as DNA: TGTGCCAGTAAGAACAGGGGGAACACTGAAGCTTTCTTT.

The chain carries TRBV30 and TRBJ2-1, with 12 bases identical to TRBD2. Losses at the gene ends were 0 bases for V and 10 bases for J; bases not matched to a gene: 4. Germline values: CDR1 GTSNPN, CDR2 SVGIG (reference sequence). The CDR3 is made up of 14 amino acids. The CDR3: CAWSVGLAGREQFF. In nucleotides, the CDR3 is TGTGCCTGGAGTGTAGGACTAGCGGGAAGGGAGCAGTTCTTC. Using reference TRBV30 and TRBJ2-1 for the parts outside the CDR3, the full variable domain is SQTIHQWPATLVQPVGSPLSLECTVEGTSNPNLYWYRQAAGRGLQLLFYSVGIGQISSEVPQNLSASRPQDRQFILSSKKLLLSDSGFYLCAWSVGLAGREQFFGPGTRLTVL.

This clone was observed a few times. The rearrangement links TRBV5-4 to TRBJ2-6, with D unresolved. Germline V gene lookup returns CDR1 SGHNT and CDR2 YYREEE (reference sequence). The CDR3 is 14 residues long. Deletions cut 9 bases from V and 2 bases from J, with 12 bases between. CDR3 protein: CATQVTAGANVLTF. The CDR3 DNA is TGTGCCACCCAGGTAACAGCTGGGGCCAACGTCCTGACTTTC.

Only a few counts were recorded for this clone. The V and J genes are TRBV15 and TRBJ2-1; D is perhaps TRBD1 (5 bases). This CDR3 contains 14 residues. The V gene's germline CDR1 is LNHNV and CDR2 YYDKDF (reference sequence). Between the trimmed V and J ends, which lost 0 bases and 4 bases, there was a span of 7 bases. The CDR3 DNA follows: TGTGCCACCAGCAGAGACACAGGTTACAATGAGCAGTTCTTC. Its translation is CATSRDTGYNEQFF. The full variable domain, its missing parts supplied by reference TRBV15 and TRBJ2-1, is DAMVIQNPRYQVTQFGKPVTLSCSQTLNHNVMYWYQQKSSQAPKLLFHYYDKDFNNEADTPDNFQSRRPNTSFCFLDIRSPGLGDTAMYLCATSRDTGYNEQFFGPGTRLTVL.

V usage is TRBV5-4 and J usage is TRBJ1-1; a possible D gene is TRBD1 (5 bases). The V end lost 2 bases, the J end lost 8 bases, and 13 bases lay between the germline ends. The germline gives CDR1 SGHNT, CDR2 YYREEE (reference sequence). There are 13 residues in the CDR3. The CDR3 bases are TGTGCCAGCAGCTTCGTGGGGGGGTTGGAAGCTTTCTTT. Translated, it gives CASSFVGGLEAFF.

The J gene is TRBJ1-2, the V gene TRBV2; weak D call: TRBD1 (5 bases). The germline V gene encodes CDR1 SNHLY and CDR2 FYNNEI. The CDR3 is 13 residues long. Between the trimmed V and J ends, which lost 6 bases and 5 bases, there was a span of 13 bases. The CDR3: CASSGGRIYGYTF. The CDR3, as DNA: TGTGCCAGCAGCGGGGGACGGATATATGGCTACACCTTC.

This chain joins TRBV30 and TRBJ1-2, with TRBD1 matching 7 bases. The CDR3 runs to 13 residues. Germline V gene sequence: CDR1 GTSNPN, CDR2 SVGIG (reference sequence). J lost 6 bases, V lost 2 bases, and 6 bases had no gene match. The CDR3: CAWSTRTGHGYTF. The CDR3 DNA sequence: TGTGCCTGGAGTACTCGGACAGGCCATGGCTACACCTTC.

This chain connects TRBV10-3 to TRBJ1-2; possibly TRBD1 for D (6 bases). Germline assignment: CDR1 ENHRY and CDR2 SYGVKD. This CDR3 has 15 amino acids. V lost 0 bases and J lost 7, with 15 bases in between. DNA for the CDR3: TGTGCCATCAGTGAGTCACAGGGAAGATGGTCTGGCTACACCTTC. It specifies CAISESQGRWSGYTF.

This clone was observed a handful of times. The chain recombines TRBV25-1 with TRBJ2-1; 8 bases align to TRBD1. The length of the CDR3 is 15 residues. CDR1 MGHDK and CDR2 SYGVNS come from the germline V gene. J was trimmed by 0 bases and V by 4 bases; bases with no gene match: 2. In DNA, the CDR3 is TGTGCCAGCAGTGGGACAGGGAACTCCTACAATGAGCAGTTCTTC. This sequence encodes CASSGTGNSYNEQFF.

The chain links TRBV30 to TRBJ1-1; TRBD1 agrees at 7 bases. The germline gives CDR1 GTSNPN, CDR2 SVGIG (reference sequence). Germline trimming cut 1 base from V and 3 bases from J; bases unmatched to any gene: 11. CDR3 length equals 16 residues. The CDR3 is CAWSGTPGQKYTEAFF. The CDR3, as DNA: TGTGCCTGGAGTGGGACCCCGGGACAGAAATACACTGAAGCTTTCTTT.

The chain uses TRBV13 and TRBJ1-2; D is unresolved. The CDR3 is 16 residues long. Germline CDR1 is PRHDT and CDR2 is FYEKMQ (reference sequence). Trimming pared 0 bases from V and 5 bases from J, leaving 16 bases between. The CDR3 region is CASSLGSGGAGYGYTF. For the CDR3, the DNA is TGTGCCAGCAGCTTAGGGTCCGGTGGTGCGGGGTATGGCTACACCTTC.

The chain couples TRBV10-3 to TRBJ1-4; D remains ambiguous. The germline V and J ends were trimmed by 5 bases and 7 bases, with 11 bases remaining between them. The germline V gene encodes CDR1 ENHRY and CDR2 SYGVKD. CDR3 length equals 13 residues. Here the CDR3 reads CAISSDPSEKLFF. The DNA for the CDR3 is TGTGCCATCAGTAGCGATCCCAGTGAAAAACTGTTTTTT.

The chain recombines TRBV30 with TRBJ2-5, with TRBD2 identical over 10 bases. CDR1 and CDR2 (germline): GTSNPN, SVGIG (reference sequence). The CDR3 extends over 17 amino acids. J gave up 5 bases and V 3 bases, and 15 bases lay outside the gene matches. The CDR3: CAWRKGLARVPRETQYF. CDR3 bases: TGTGCCTGGAGGAAGGGACTAGCGAGGGTTCCCCGGGAGACCCAGTACTTC.

About this clone: No conserved phenylalanine or tryptophan is present at the end of the CDR3, so a read error is the likely explanation. The chain has TRBV30 and TRBJ1-1; no clear D. The CDR3 is 10 amino acids. Trimming removed 2 bases at V and 8 bases at J, with 6 bases between. Germline CDR1 is GTSNPN and CDR2 is SVGIG (reference sequence). The CDR3 loop is CAWSSGEAFV. CDR3 in DNA: TGTGCCTGGAGTTCGGGAGAAGCTTTCGTT.

The J gene is TRBJ2-7, the V gene TRBV29-1; 7 bases are shared with TRBD1. CDR1 and CDR2 (germline): SQVTM, ANQGSEA. The CDR3 is made up of 13 amino acids. The ends lost 4 bases at V and 2 bases at J; junction bases unmatched: 5. The CDR3 loop is CSVGGQLTYEQYF. CDR3 nucleotide sequence: TGCAGCGTTGGGGGACAGCTCACCTACGAGCAGTACTTC.

This clone was detected once. The genes are TRBV5-6 and TRBJ2-5, with D possibly TRBD1 on 5 matching bases. There are 15 residues in the CDR3. The V gene lost 0 bases and the J gene lost 2 bases, with 11 bases spanning the gap. Per the germline V gene, CDR1 is SGHDT and CDR2 is YYEEEE. The CDR3 DNA sequence: TGTGCCAGCAGCTTGGCCGGTCAGGGACAAGAGACCCAGTACTTC. Translation gives CASSLAGQGQETQYF.

The V and J genes are TRBV7-2 and TRBJ2-1; the match to TRBD1 covers 9 bases. The V segment lost 3 bases and the J segment 7 bases; nucleotides outside the gene matches: 1. Germline assignment: CDR1 SGHTA and CDR2 FQGNSA. CDR3 length: 13 amino acids. Written as DNA, the CDR3 is TGTGCCAGCAGCTTCGACAGGGGGAATGAGCAGTTCTTC. Translated, it gives CASSFDRGNEQFF. The variable domain in full, completed from reference TRBV7-2 and TRBJ2-1, reads GAGVSQSPSNKVTEKGKDVELRCDPISGHTALYWYRQSLGQGLEFLIYFQGNSAPDKSGLPSDRFSAERTGGSVSTLTIQRTQQEDSAVYLCASSFDRGNEQFFGPGTRLTVL.

This CDR3 reads CSAEVWGRRTGELFF. CDR3 bases: TGCAGCGCCGAGGTTTGGGGCAGGCGCACCGGGGAGCTGTTTTTT. The rearrangement uses TRBV29-1 and TRBJ2-2; D might be TRBD1 (5 bases). CDR3 length: 15 residues. Germline CDR1 SQVTM, CDR2 ANQGSEA. V lost 7 bases and J 4 bases, leaving 19 bases between the germline ends.

The V gene is TRBV29-1, the J gene TRBJ2-1, with D possibly TRBD2 on 6 matching bases. The CDR3 is made up of 11 amino acids. The ends were cut back, 6 bases at V and 8 bases at J, with 11 bases in the middle. Germline V gene sequence: CDR1 SQVTM, CDR2 ANQGSEA. The CDR3 DNA sequence: TGCAGCGTCCACCGGGGGTATGAGCAGTTCTTC. This sequence encodes CSVHRGYEQFF.

The rearrangement links TRBV5-1 to TRBJ1-1; D not resolved. The CDR3 has 12 amino acids. V was clipped by 4 bases and J by 3 bases, with 7 bases between them. From germline, CDR1 is SGHRS and CDR2 YFSETQ. The chain's CDR3 is CASSPPDTEAFF. CDR3 nucleotides: TGCGCCAGCAGCCCCCCTGACACTGAAGCTTTCTTT. Based on the CDR3 plus reference TRBV5-1 and TRBJ1-1, the full variable domain is KAGVTQTPRYLIKTRGQQVTLSCSPISGHRSVSWYQQTPGQGLQFLFEYFSETQRNKGNFPGRFSGRQFSNSRSEMNVSTLELGDSALYLCASSPPDTEAFFGQGTRLTVV.

This chain connects TRBV7-9 to TRBJ1-5; 7 bases align to TRBD1. This CDR3 region has 14 residues. The ends lost 5 bases at V and 1 base at J; junction bases unmatched: 2. The germline V gene has CDR1 SEHNR and CDR2 FQNEAQ (reference sequence). The CDR3 spells CASSPTGSNQPQHF. DNA for the CDR3: TGTGCCAGCAGCCCGACAGGGAGCAATCAGCCCCAGCATTTT.

The V gene is TRBV5-1, the J gene TRBJ2-1, with D uncertain. The V gene lost 1 base and the J gene lost 7 bases, with 15 bases spanning the gap. CDR1 and CDR2 (germline): SGHRS, YFSETQ. The CDR3 runs 15 residues. CDR3 amino acids: CASSLISTPKNEQFF. The CDR3 DNA sequence: TGCGCCAGCAGCTTGATAAGCACCCCCAAGAATGAGCAGTTCTTC.

V is TRBV6-5 and J is TRBJ1-2; perhaps TRBD1 as D (5 bases). Per the germline V gene, CDR1 is MNHEY and CDR2 is SVGAGI. The CDR3 runs 15 residues. V lost 2 bases to trimming and J lost 0 bases, with 10 bases between them. CDR3 in DNA: TGTGCCAGCAGTTACGGGAGGACACCTAACTATGGCTACACCTTC. Translating gives CASSYGRTPNYGYTF.

The chain employs TRBV10-1 and TRBJ2-5; TRBD2 agrees at 12 bases. The CDR3 length is 15 residues. Germline CDR1 and CDR2: WNHNN and SYGVQD (reference sequence). The J segment lost 1 base and the V segment lost 7 bases, leaving 4 bases of the junction unmatched. CDR3 region: CASTPLAGGQETQYF. CDR3 sequence (DNA): TGCGCCAGCACGCCACTAGCGGGGGGCCAAGAGACCCAGTACTTC.

The chain has TRBV5-6 and TRBJ2-1; TRBD1 matches 7 bases. This CDR3 has 12 amino acids. J was trimmed by 8 bases and V by 2 bases; bases with no gene match: 1. Germline V gene lookup returns CDR1 SGHDT and CDR2 YYEEEE. The CDR3 DNA follows: TGTGCCAGCAGCTTTCAGGGGGATGAGCAGTTCTTC. Amino acids: CASSFQGDEQFF.

CDR3 amino acids: CSVEDSGGGYTF. The CDR3 region has the DNA TGCAGCGTTGAAGATTCGGGGGGTGGCTACACCTTC. J is TRBJ1-2 and V is TRBV29-1, with D possibly being TRBD1 (5 bases). Per the germline V gene, CDR1 is SQVTM and CDR2 is ANQGSEA. With 0 bases removed from V and 7 bases from J, the gap between germline ends came to 9 bases. The CDR3 is 12 amino acids.